Listed below are T cell receptor beta chains from one sample, sequenced in a study of T cell clonotyping in hematopoietic cell transplantation. Repertoires were generated with immunoSEQ multiplex PCR, while TCRdb's copy carries only in-frame clones and drops some. Here the sample spans 30,000 or so clones, roughly 80% being singletons. The sequences come from peripheral blood mononuclear cells, collected before stem cell transplant. These receptors all stem from a woman aged 25 to 39 with chronic myeloid leukemia. Some clones in this sample may be carry-over from other donors' samples. The CDR3 runs from the conserved cysteine through the conserved F or W. D genes are given only for firm matches. Where a row states a size, it is once, few, many or the class of an expanded clone; other rows omit it.

J | size | V | D | CDR3 | DNA
TRBJ1-2 | NA | TRBV29-1 | TRBD1 | CSVDSRDSYSNYGYTF | TGCAGCGTTGACTCCCGGGACAGCTATTCTAACTATGGCTACACCTTC
TRBJ2-3 | NA | TRBV5-6 | NA | CASSLQGTDTQYF | TGTGCCAGCAGCTTGCAGGGGACAGATACGCAGTATTTT
TRBJ2-1 | NA | TRBV7-3 | NA | CASSLRQAEINEQFF | TGTGCCAGCAGCTTGCGGCAGGCGGAAATAAATGAGCAGTTCTTC
TRBJ1-6 | NA | TRBV6-1 | NA | CASSEGLGGGYNSPLHF | TGTGCCAGCAGTGAAGGCTTAGGGGGGGGCTATAATTCACCCCTCCACTTT
TRBJ2-3 | NA | TRBV28 | TRBD2 | CASSLAGTTDTQYF | TGTGCCAGCAGCTTAGCGGGGACCACAGATACGCAGTATTTT
TRBJ1-5 | NA | TRBV27 | TRBD1 | CASSLETGGHQHF | TGTGCCAGCAGTTTGGAAACAGGGGGGCACCAGCATTTT
TRBJ1-1 | few | TRBV29-1 | TRBD1 | CSVWRGTAQEAFF | TGCAGCGTTTGGAGGGGGACAGCTCAAGAAGCTTTCTTT
TRBJ2-3 | NA | TRBV19 | TRBD2 | CASSRVAGGSDTQYF | TGTGCCAGTAGTCGCGTAGCGGGGGGTTCAGATACGCAGTATTTT
TRBJ2-7 | once | TRBV28 | TRBD2 | CASRLSGGRSVEQYF | TGTGCCAGCAGGTTAAGCGGGGGGAGGTCGGTCGAGCAGTACTTC
TRBJ2-2 | NA | TRBV14 | TRBD2 | CASSPILAINTGELFF | TGTGCCAGCAGCCCTATACTAGCGATCAACACCGGGGAGCTGTTTTTT
TRBJ2-3 | few | TRBV9 | NA | CASSLTGSHLDTQYF | TGTGCCAGCAGCCTGACAGGCTCACACTTGGATACGCAGTATTTT
TRBJ2-5 | NA | TRBV4-2 | TRBD2 | CASSQDVGERGPQWYETQYF | TGTGCCAGCAGCCAAGATGTGGGGGAGCGGGGACCGCAGTGGTATGAGACCCAGTACTTC
TRBJ2-7 | NA | TRBV11-2 | NA | CASSLHALRGSEQYF | TGTGCCAGCAGCTTACACGCGCTTCGGGGTAGCGAGCAGTACTTC
TRBJ1-6 | NA | TRBV27 | NA | CASSSTPRPYNSPLHF | TGTGCCAGCAGTTCTACCCCCCGGCCCTATAATTCACCCCTCCACTTT
TRBJ2-2 | NA | TRBV9 | TRBD2 | CASSVVTSGAFGELFF | TGTGCCAGCAGCGTAGTTACTAGCGGGGCCTTCGGGGAGCTGTTTTTT
TRBJ1-6 | NA | TRBV10-3 | NA | CAISERDANNSPLHF | TGTGCCATCAGTGAACGGGATGCTAATAATTCACCCCTCCACTTT
TRBJ1-1 | NA | TRBV9 | NA | CASSPGRGGAFF | TGTGCCAGCAGCCCGGGGAGGGGGGGCGCTTTCTTT
TRBJ1-6 | NA | TRBV11-2 | NA | CASSLGGSVSSSYNSPLHF | TGTGCCAGCAGCTTAGGGGGCAGCGTTTCTAGCTCCTATAATTCACCCCTCCACTTT
TRBJ1-1 | NA | TRBV30 | NA | CAWDGQPNTEAFF | TGTGCCTGGGACGGACAGCCGAACACTGAAGCTTTCTTT
TRBJ2-2 | NA | TRBV6-1 | TRBD2 | CASSEIAGGPGTGELFF | TGTGCCAGCAGTGAGATAGCGGGGGGGCCGGGCACCGGGGAGCTGTTTTTT
TRBJ1-6 | NA | TRBV18 | NA | CASSQSSGVGSPLHF | TGTGCCAGCTCCCAATCGTCCGGGGTAGGATCACCCCTCCACTTT
TRBJ2-2 | few | TRBV29-1 | NA | CSVPTGTTVGELFF | TGCAGCGTTCCCACCGGGACAACAGTCGGGGAGCTGTTTTTT
TRBJ2-2 | NA | TRBV7-3 | TRBD1 | CASSRDRASTGELFF | TGTGCCAGCAGCCGGGACAGGGCATCGACCGGGGAGCTGTTTTTT
TRBJ1-5 | few | TRBV18 | NA | CASSPPRTALNQPQHF | TGTGCCAGCTCACCCCCCCGGACAGCACTAAATCAGCCCCAGCATTTT
TRBJ1-6 | NA | TRBV5-4 | NA | CASSFRTVNNSPLHF | TGTGCCAGCAGCTTTAGGACGGTGAATAATTCACCCCTCCACTTT
TRBJ1-2 | NA | TRBV5-1 | TRBD1 | CASSITGGTISGYTF | TGCGCCAGCAGCATCACAGGGGGAACGATTTCGGGCTACACCTTC
TRBJ1-1 | NA | TRBV9 | NA | CASSPRPYTEAFF | TGTGCCAGCAGCCCCCGCCCCTACACTGAAGCTTTCTTT
TRBJ1-6 | NA | TRBV19 | NA | CASSTRVQNSPLHF | TGTGCCAGTAGTACCAGGGTACAGAATTCACCCCTCCACTTT
TRBJ2-7 | once | TRBV19 | NA | CASSRAVSYEQYF | TGTGCCAGTAGTAGGGCAGTTTCCTACGAGCAGTACTTC
TRBJ2-3 | NA | TRBV30 | TRBD1 | CAWSVGTASTDTQYF | TGTGCCTGGAGTGTAGGGACAGCTTCCACAGATACGCAGTATTTT
TRBJ1-6 | NA | TRBV6-6 | NA | CATTVGRENSPLHF | TGTGCCACTACGGTGGGGCGCGAGAATTCACCCCTCCACTTT
TRBJ2-5 | NA | TRBV10-2 | NA | CASKSGGGGTQYF | TGCGCCAGCAAGTCTGGGGGGGGCGGGACCCAGTACTTC
TRBJ1-1 | NA | TRBV5-6 | TRBD1 | CASSGSRQGLETFF | TGTGCCAGCAGCGGATCTCGACAGGGGTTGGAGACTTTCTTT
TRBJ1-2 | NA | TRBV9 | TRBD1 | CASRGQGRDYGYTF | TGTGCCAGCAGGGGACAGGGGCGAGACTATGGCTACACCTTC
TRBJ1-5 | NA | TRBV6-1 | NA | CASSESSRGLDQPQHF | TGTGCCAGCAGTGAAAGTTCAAGGGGGTTGGATCAGCCCCAGCATTTT
TRBJ1-6 | NA | TRBV5-4 | NA | CASSPQRGGVRSPLHF | TGTGCCAGCAGTCCTCAAAGGGGAGGGGTAAGATCACCCCTCCACTTT
TRBJ1-5 | NA | TRBV5-5 | TRBD1 | CASSLQTGWNQPQHF | TGTGCCAGCAGCTTGCAGACAGGGTGGAATCAGCCCCAGCATTTT
TRBJ1-3 | NA | TRBV30 | NA | CAWSVSQNTIYF | TGTGCCTGGAGTGTGTCGCAAAACACCATATATTTT
TRBJ2-7 | NA | TRBV5-1 | NA | CASSLGIVGDTTYEQYF | TGCGCCAGCAGCTTGGGGATCGTCGGCGACACGACCTACGAGCAGTACTTC
TRBJ2-1 | NA | TRBV7-9 | TRBD2 | CASKGLAGGEEFF | TGTGCCAGCAAGGGACTAGCGGGGGGCGAGGAGTTCTTC
TRBJ2-7 | NA | TRBV27 | NA | CASSSADYEQYF | TGTGCCAGCAGTTCTGCCGACTACGAGCAGTACTTC
TRBJ1-2 | NA | TRBV7-2 | NA | CASSFRNTNYGYTF | TGTGCCAGCAGCTTCAGGAACACTAACTATGGCTACACCTTC
TRBJ1-5 | NA | TRBV12-5 | NA | CASGSEGGRPQHF | TGTGCTAGTGGTTCCGAGGGAGGCAGGCCCCAGCATTTT
TRBJ2-7 | NA | TRBV5-1 | NA | CASSLMGGPYEQYF | TGCGCCAGCAGCTTAATGGGGGGTCCCTACGAGCAGTACTTC
TRBJ1-1 | NA | TRBV7-8 | NA | CASSLTGYTEAFF | TGTGCCAGCAGCTTAACGGGTTACACTGAAGCTTTCTTT
TRBJ2-5 | NA | TRBV5-1 | TRBD2 | CASSLMVAGGQETQYF | TGCGCCAGCAGCTTGATGGTCGCGGGGGGGCAAGAGACCCAGTACTTC
TRBJ2-5 | NA | TRBV6-5 | NA | CASSYMGTQYF | TGTGCCAGCAGTTACATGGGGACCCAGTACTTC
TRBJ1-2 | NA | TRBV6-1 | NA | CASSEAQGFGGYTF | TGTGCCAGCAGTGAAGCGCAGGGTTTCGGCGGCTACACCTTC
TRBJ2-1 | few | TRBV25-1 | NA | CASTPVYSNNEQFF | TGTGCCAGCACCCCCGTTTACAGTAACAATGAGCAGTTCTTC
TRBJ1-2 | NA | TRBV27 | NA | CASSLDVSLYGYTF | TGTGCCAGCAGTTTAGACGTGAGTCTTTATGGCTACACCTTC
TRBJ1-1 | NA | TRBV7-2 | NA | CASSPQPGHMNTEAFF | TGTGCCAGCAGCCCCCAACCGGGACATATGAACACTGAAGCTTTCTTT
TRBJ1-1 | NA | TRBV5-1 | NA | CASSYGDGNTEAFF | TGCGCCAGCAGCTACGGTGACGGGAACACTGAAGCTTTCTTT
TRBJ1-1 | few | TRBV14 | NA | CATRTANTEAFF | TGTGCCACCCGGACAGCGAACACTGAAGCTTTCTTT
TRBJ2-5 | NA | TRBV7-2 | TRBD2 | CASSLGSGGGTQYF | TGTGCCAGCAGCTTAGGGAGCGGGGGGGGGACCCAGTACTTC
TRBJ2-3 | NA | TRBV6-6 | NA | CASTREGSARTDTQYF | TGTGCCAGCACCCGCGAGGGATCGGCTCGCACAGATACGCAGTATTTT